This T cell receptor beta chain was identified during a study of OX40 agonist ivuxolimab in advanced cancers. The wider study: An agonistic anti-OX40 (CD134) antibody, ivuxolimab, was used to treat the patients. Allowance was made for prior anti-PD-1, anti-PD-L1 or anti-CTLA-4 therapy, and approximately 41% had some.

On cycle 4 day 1 and cycle 7 day 1, as well as at baseline, blood was sampled. Germline CDR1 is LNHDA and CDR2 is SQIVND (reference sequence). The CDR3 sequence is 12 residues long. After removal of 10 bases from V and 8 bases from J, the junction contained 6 bases not matched to a gene. The data were produced by immunoSEQ multiplex PCR, yet TCRdb's version contains in-frame clones alone and is incomplete. Of approximately 40,000 clones in the sample, about 78% are singletons; the top ten hold roughly a fifth. The receptor was derived from an adult with an advanced solid tumor such as melanoma, head and neck, liver or kidney cancer. Specimen: CD4+ or CD8+ T cells sorted from blood, collected in a trial of the OX40 agonist ivuxolimab. This chain uses TRBV19 with TRBJ2-1; 9 bases agree with TRBD1. DNA of the CDR3: TGTGCCACTCGGACAGGGGTGGATGAGCAGTTCTTC. It codes for CATRTGVDEQFF.